The next 10 T cell receptor beta chains were all read from a single sample in a study of blood T cell repertoires in COVID-19. Libraries were prepared by immunoSEQ multiplex PCR; TCRdb keeps only in-frame clonotypes and omits some of them. The sample yields 30,000 to 45,000 clones, roughly 90% seen once. Specimen: peripheral blood. The receptors here all came from a man in his sixties or seventies with acute or convalescent COVID-19.

V and J are TRBV6-5 and TRBJ1-1; 7 nucleotides match TRBD1. Germline-derived CDR1 and CDR2 are MNHEY and SVGAGI. With 0 bases clipped from V and 9 bases from J, the junction kept 13 bases outside the gene matches. CDR3 size: 16 residues. As DNA, the CDR3 is TGTGCCAGCAGTTACTCCTTTGGAGGGGGCGACCAAAAAGCTTTCTTT. Its translation is CASSYSFGGGDQKAFF.

This clone was counted a single time. This chain joins TRBV6-2 or TRBV6-3 and TRBJ1-2; 7 bases match TRBD1. The CDR3 runs 15 residues. The germline CDR1 and CDR2 sequences are MNHEY and SVGEGT. V gave up 5 bases and J gave up 7 bases; unmatched junction bases: 13. The CDR3 nucleotides read TGTGCCAGCAGTCCCTTACACCGACAGGGCTCTGGCTACACCTTC. It specifies CASSPLHRQGSGYTF.

The chain employs TRBV19 and TRBJ2-5, with D maybe TRBD1 (6 bases). V was clipped by 5 bases and J by 4 bases, with 11 bases between them. There are 13 residues in the CDR3. Germline V lookup: CDR1 LNHDA, CDR2 SQIVND (reference sequence). The CDR3, as DNA: TGTGCCAGTAGTCTACGGGACATAGAGACCCAGTACTTC. Its protein is CASSLRDIETQYF. Based on the CDR3 plus reference TRBV19 and TRBJ2-5, the full variable domain is DGGITQSPKYLFRKEGQNVTLSCEQNLNHDAMYWYRQDPGQGLRLIYYSQIVNDFQKGDIAEGYSVSREKKESFPLTVTSAQKNPTAFYLCASSLRDIETQYFGPGTRLLVL.

The J gene is TRBJ2-7, the V gene TRBV24-1, with 11 bases aligning to TRBD1. The CDR3 consists of 15 residues. Germline V gene lookup returns CDR1 KGHDR and CDR2 SFDVKD. V trimming: 4 bases; J trimming: 3 bases; junction bases outside the gene matches: 4. The DNA for the CDR3 is TGTGCCACCAGTGACCCCGGGACAGGGGGCTACGAGCAGTACTTC. It is translated as CATSDPGTGGYEQYF.

This chain connects TRBV11-2 to TRBJ2-1; D gene ambiguous. The ends were cut back, 3 bases at V and 0 bases at J, with 9 bases in the middle. From germline, CDR1 is SGHAT and CDR2 FQNNGV. This CDR3 region has 15 residues. The CDR3 nucleotides are TGTGCCAGCAGCTTTCTCGTCGGCTCCTACAATGAGCAGTTCTTC. Translated, it gives CASSFLVGSYNEQFF.

CDR3 sequence reads: CASSLQGSGNTIYF. Written as DNA, the CDR3 is TGTGCCAGCAGCCTGCAGGGCTCTGGAAACACCATATATTTT. The rearrangement links TRBV5-5 to TRBJ1-3; D may be TRBD1 (5 bases). V was trimmed by 4 bases and J by 0 bases, leaving 8 bases between them. CDR3 length equals 14 residues. In germline, CDR1 is SGHKS, CDR2 YYEKEE (reference sequence).

The chain has TRBV7-3 and TRBJ2-5; perhaps TRBD2 as D (5 bases). Between the trimmed V and J ends, which lost 0 bases and 2 bases, there was a span of 13 bases. CDR1 SGHTA and CDR2 FQGTGA come from the germline V gene. The CDR3 is 16 residues long. The DNA for the CDR3 is TGTGCCAGCAGCTTAACGGGTCGAGGGCGACAAGAGACCCAGTACTTC. Protein product: CASSLTGRGRQETQYF.

The count of this clone is one. This rearrangement joins TRBV9 to TRBJ2-3; D gene unclear. V lost 2 bases to trimming and J lost 4 bases, with 5 bases between them. This CDR3 comprises 12 residues. Germline V CDR1 and CDR2: SGDLS, YYNGEE. The DNA of the CDR3 is TGTGCCAGCAGCGTTCTATCAGATACGCAGTATTTT. As protein: CASSVLSDTQYF.

The CDR3 here is CASSGQGRTGELFF. For the CDR3, the DNA is TGTGCCAGCAGCGGACAGGGGCGCACCGGGGAGCTGTTTTTT. This chain joins TRBV9 and TRBJ2-2; 8 nucleotides align to TRBD1. After removal of 3 bases from V and 4 bases from J, the junction contained 2 bases not matched to a gene. Germline CDR1 and CDR2: SGDLS and YYNGEE. The CDR3 has 14 residues.

The chain is built from TRBV5-4 and TRBJ2-3; TRBD2 matches 8 bases. The ends lost 5 bases at V and 0 bases at J; junction bases unmatched: 5. Germline lookup yields CDR1 SGHNT and CDR2 YYREEE (reference sequence). The CDR3 runs to 15 residues. The CDR3 protein is CASSREGGSTDTQYF. Here the CDR3 DNA reads TGTGCCAGCAGTCGGGAGGGCGGAAGCACAGATACGCAGTATTTT. Looking up the rest from reference TRBV5-4 and TRBJ2-3 gives the full variable domain: ETGVTQSPTHLIKTRGQQVTLRCSSQSGHNTVSWYQQALGQGPQFIFQYYREEENGRGNFPPRFSGLQFPNYSSELNVNALELDDSALYLCASSREGGSTDTQYFGPGTRLTVL.